These T cell receptor beta chains were read from a single sample in a study of human T cells and chemical hapten exposure. TCRdb analysed the RACE reads with MiXCR anew, one entry per CDR3 protein. The table includes 150,000 to 200,000 distinct CDR3 sequences, approximately 14% detected once. The source material was whole blood, sampled in connection with sensitization to the hapten diphenylcyclopropenone (DPC). These receptors were taken from a woman in her thirties with alopecia areata. Some clones in this sample may be carry-over from other donors' samples. CDR3s include the opening cysteine and the closing phenylalanine or tryptophan. Fields, in order: CDR3 protein, CDR3 DNA, D gene, V gene, clone size, J gene. A D gene is named only where the DNA matches it firmly. Some rows have no size entry. The others give once, few or many, or a class for an expanded clone.

CSVEEPTIPGKLFF	TGCAGCGTTGAAGAACCTACAATACCGGGGAAGCTGTTTTTT	-	TRBV29-1	-	TRBJ2-2
CASRPMLSSYNEQFF	TGTGCCAGCAGGCCGATGCTGAGCTCCTACAATGAGCAGTTCTTC	-	TRBV11-2	many	TRBJ2-1
CASSPLGTDGYTF	TGTGCCAGCTCACCACTGGGGACGGATGGCTACACCTTC	-	TRBV18	many	TRBJ1-2
CSVEESLAGGLNEQFF	TGCAGCGTTGAGGAATCCCTAGCGGGAGGGCTCAATGAGCAGTTCTTC	TRBD2	TRBV29-1	-	TRBJ2-1
CSVVGTAPNINTQYF	TGCAGCGTTGTCGGGACAGCGCCTAACATAAATACGCAGTATTTT	TRBD1	TRBV29-1	few	TRBJ2-3
CATRRAGVGELFF	TGTGCCACCAGAAGAGCGGGGGTTGGGGAGCTGTTTTTT	TRBD2	TRBV15	-	TRBJ2-2
CASSLAGFGKLFF	TGTGCCAGCAGCTTGGCAGGTTTCGGAAAACTGTTTTTT	-	TRBV7-9	many	TRBJ1-4
CSARGGPTGELFF	TGCAGTGCTAGAGGGGGACCCACCGGGGAGCTGTTTTTT	-	TRBV20-1	-	TRBJ2-2
CASSLTGGAYYGYTF	TGTGCCAGCAGCCTGACAGGGGGCGCGTACTATGGCTACACCTTC	TRBD1	TRBV7-2	-	TRBJ1-2
CASGGWIARRETQYF	TGTGCCAGCGGGGGTTGGATCGCCCGGAGAGAGACCCAGTACTTC	-	TRBV7-2	-	TRBJ2-5
CASRPRTQSHEQYF	TGTGCCAGCAGGCCCCGGACCCAGAGCCACGAGCAGTACTTC	-	TRBV2	many	TRBJ2-7
CASSRIAGGTDTQHF	TGTGCCAGCAGCCGTATAGCGGGGGGCACAGATACGCAGCATTTT	-	TRBV7-9	-	TRBJ1-5
CATSRDPGIYEQYF	TGTGCCACCAGCAGAGATCCGGGGATCTACGAGCAGTACTTC	-	TRBV15	many	TRBJ2-7
CASGVGNTEAFF	TGTGCCAGCGGCGTGGGGAACACTGAAGCTTTCTTT	-	TRBV28	-	TRBJ1-1
CSVAEGPANTGELFF	TGCAGCGTTGCGGAGGGCCCTGCGAACACCGGGGAGCTGTTTTTT	-	TRBV29-1	many	TRBJ2-2
CASSQDILADTQYF	TGCGCCAGCAGCCAAGATATACTAGCGGATACGCAGTATTTT	TRBD2	TRBV4-3	few	TRBJ2-3
CASSQGSSSTEAFF	TGTGCCAGCAGCCAAGGGAGCAGTAGCACTGAAGCTTTCTTT	-	TRBV12-3/TRBV12-4	-	TRBJ1-1
CASSVVGGKNEQFF	TGTGCCAGCAGCGTAGTGGGCGGGAAGAATGAGCAGTTCTTC	-	TRBV9	-	TRBJ2-1
CSTRGVQETQYF	TGCAGCACTCGGGGGGTACAAGAGACCCAGTACTTC	TRBD2	TRBV29-1	many	TRBJ2-5
CASMRRDEQYF	TGTGCCAGCATGAGGAGGGACGAGCAGTACTTC	-	TRBV6-6	many	TRBJ2-7
CASSEALARREQFF	TGTGCCAGCAGTGAAGCACTTGCCCGACGGGAGCAGTTCTTC	-	TRBV6-1	-	TRBJ2-1
CSARTSVSTDTQYF	TGCAGTGCTCGGACTAGCGTGAGCACAGATACGCAGTATTTT	TRBD2	TRBV20-1	few	TRBJ2-3
CASSSGDYEQFF	TGTGCCAGCAGCTCAGGGGACTATGAGCAGTTCTTC	-	TRBV7-9	few	TRBJ2-1
CASSQSPGTTDNEQFF	TGCGCCAGCAGCCAGTCTCCCGGGACTACCGACAATGAGCAGTTCTTC	TRBD2	TRBV4-3	many	TRBJ2-1
CSVLGLAGLSAHSYEQYF	TGCAGCGTTCTAGGACTAGCGGGCCTATCCGCGCACTCCTACGAGCAGTACTTC	TRBD2	TRBV29-1	-	TRBJ2-7
CASSPRTSGRGGELFF	TGCGCCAGCAGCCCCCGGACTAGCGGGAGGGGCGGGGAGCTGTTTTTT	TRBD2	TRBV5-1	-	TRBJ2-2
CASSSYRDSYMNTEAFF	TGTGCCAGCAGTTCATACCGGGACAGCTACATGAACACTGAAGCTTTCTTT	TRBD1	TRBV28	-	TRBJ1-1
CASSPPTTTAGELFF	TGTGCCAGCAGTCCCCCCACTACCACGGCCGGGGAGCTGTTTTTT	-	TRBV28	many	TRBJ2-2